The rows below give T cell receptor beta chains drawn from one sample of a study of blood T cell repertoires in COVID-19. The table came from immunoSEQ multiplex PCR; TCRdb's copy has only in-frame clones and leaves some out. Among approximately 85,000 clones listed, less than 95% were seen once. Sequencing input: peripheral blood. The origin of the receptors is a woman in her 50s in a cohort sampled during active COVID-19. Both conserved end residues are part of each CDR3. A D gene is named only where the DNA matches it firmly. The size entry is marked missing in some rows and otherwise reads once, few, many or a size class.

D	V	J	size	CDR3	DNA
TRBD1	TRBV14	TRBJ1-1	once	CASSQGFGTGINTEAFF	TGTGCCAGCAGCCAAGGCTTCGGGACAGGAATAAACACTGAAGCTTTCTTT
NA	TRBV5-1	TRBJ1-4	NA	CASSEGQTRGTNEKLFF	TGCGCCAGCAGCGAAGGACAGACCCGAGGGACTAATGAAAAACTGTTTTTT
NA	TRBV29-1	TRBJ1-3	NA	CSVGLHSGGGNTIYF	TGCAGCGTAGGTCTACACAGCGGTGGGGGAAACACCATATATTTT
NA	TRBV5-5	TRBJ1-4	NA	CASSLGHATNEKLFF	TGTGCCAGCAGCTTGGGACATGCAACTAATGAAAAACTGTTTTTT
NA	TRBV21-1	TRBJ2-2	NA	CASSKGTAYYTGELFF	TGTGCCAGCAGCAAAGGGACAGCCTACTACACCGGGGAGCTGTTTTTT
TRBD1	TRBV16	TRBJ2-7	NA	CASSQSWDRFYEQYF	TGTGCCAGCAGCCAATCGTGGGACAGGTTCTACGAGCAGTACTTC
TRBD2	TRBV15	TRBJ2-1	NA	CATSPTIGLAGGSSEQFF	TGTGCCACCAGCCCTACGATCGGACTAGCGGGAGGTTCAAGTGAGCAGTTCTTC
NA	TRBV28	TRBJ1-2	NA	CASRSWAHYGYTF	TGTGCCAGCAGGTCGTGGGCCCACTATGGCTACACCTTC
TRBD1	TRBV5-5	TRBJ2-7	NA	CASSGSTGGYEQYF	TGTGCCAGCAGTGGGTCCACAGGGGGCTACGAGCAGTACTTC
NA	TRBV12-3/TRBV12-4	TRBJ1-3	NA	CASLRGSGNTIYF	TGTGCCAGCTTGAGAGGGTCTGGAAACACCATATATTTT
TRBD2	TRBV7-9	TRBJ2-1	NA	CASSPRGTSGREQFF	TGTGCCAGCAGCCCCCGCGGGACTAGCGGCCGGGAGCAGTTCTTC
NA	TRBV2	TRBJ1-1	NA	CASKQGPAEAFF	TGTGCCAGCAAACAGGGTCCCGCTGAAGCTTTCTTT
NA	TRBV12-3/TRBV12-4	TRBJ2-7	NA	CASSLLTYEQYF	TGTGCCAGCAGTTTGCTAACCTACGAGCAGTACTTC
NA	TRBV9	TRBJ2-1	NA	CASSVEGTGTNEQFF	TGTGCCAGCAGCGTAGAAGGGACTGGAACTAACGAGCAGTTCTTC
TRBD1	TRBV5-1	TRBJ2-5	NA	CASGPGQGLETQYF	TGCGCCAGCGGACCGGGACAGGGTTTAGAGACCCAGTACTTC
NA	TRBV28	TRBJ1-5	NA	CASRPGEGGPQHF	TGTGCCAGCAGACCCGGGGAGGGCGGACCCCAGCATTTT
TRBD2	TRBV7-6	TRBJ2-1	NA	CASSLEGLAFSYNEQFF	TGTGCCAGCAGCTTAGAGGGACTAGCGTTCTCCTACAATGAGCAGTTCTTC
TRBD1	TRBV30	TRBJ1-2	NA	CAWSFLGGQGGRGYTF	TGTGCCTGGAGTTTCTTAGGGGGACAGGGAGGTAGAGGCTACACCTTC
NA	TRBV7-6	TRBJ2-7	NA	CASSLGPFYEQYF	TGTGCCAGCAGCTTAGGGCCATTCTACGAGCAGTACTTC
NA	TRBV7-9	TRBJ1-4	once	CASSLSGATNEKLFF	TGTGCCAGCAGCTTAAGCGGTGCAACTAATGAAAAACTGTTTTTT
NA	TRBV13	TRBJ1-5	NA	CASSLGGRAANQPQHF	TGTGCCAGCAGCTTAGGGGGGCGCGCAGCAAATCAGCCCCAGCATTTT
TRBD2	TRBV7-9	TRBJ2-1	once	CASSLGASGRSSSYNEQFF	TGTGCCAGCAGCTTAGGGGCTAGCGGGAGGAGTAGCTCCTACAATGAGCAGTTCTTC
NA	TRBV28	TRBJ2-3	NA	CASSLLIRGGSTDTQYF	TGTGCCAGCAGTTTATTAATCCGCGGCGGTAGCACAGATACGCAGTATTTT
TRBD2	TRBV10-1	TRBJ2-1	few	CASSALAGGVGSYNEQFF	TGCGCCAGCAGTGCACTAGCGGGAGGAGTGGGCTCCTACAATGAGCAGTTCTTC
NA	TRBV19	TRBJ1-2	NA	CASSIAPGGYTF	TGTGCCAGTAGTATAGCGCCGGGAGGCTACACCTTC
NA	TRBV12-3/TRBV12-4	TRBJ2-3	NA	CASSFRGDTQYF	TGTGCCAGCAGTTTTCGAGGGGATACGCAGTATTTT
NA	TRBV3-1/TRBV3-2	TRBJ2-1	NA	CASSQEALATYNEQFF	TGTGCCAGCAGCCAAGAGGCACTAGCCACCTACAATGAGCAGTTCTTC
TRBD1	TRBV19	TRBJ2-3	NA	CASSIGTGPDTQYF	TGTGCCAGTAGTATTGGGACAGGCCCGGATACGCAGTATTTT
NA	TRBV5-6	TRBJ2-5	NA	CASSLEQLQETQYF	TGTGCCAGCAGCTTGGAACAGCTTCAAGAGACCCAGTACTTC
TRBD2	TRBV28	TRBJ2-5	NA	CASRLAGAGETQYF	TGTGCCAGCAGGCTAGCGGGAGCAGGGGAGACCCAGTACTTC
TRBD1	TRBV19	TRBJ2-7	NA	CASRDPRGHYEQYF	TGTGCCAGTAGAGACCCCAGGGGGCACTACGAGCAGTACTTC
NA	TRBV3-1/TRBV3-2	TRBJ2-7	NA	CASSRDQRGFYEQYF	TGTGCCAGCAGCCGAGACCAGCGCGGTTTCTACGAGCAGTACTTC
TRBD1	TRBV4-1	TRBJ2-5	once	CASSGTGLKETQYF	TGCGCCAGCAGTGGGACAGGCCTAAAAGAGACCCAGTACTTC
NA	TRBV9	TRBJ1-2	NA	CASSPTPRTTDGYTF	TGTGCCAGCAGCCCGACCCCACGGACAACCGATGGCTACACCTTC
TRBD2	TRBV27	TRBJ2-1	NA	CASSFGLATGYEQFF	TGTGCCAGCAGTTTCGGACTAGCGACGGGCTATGAGCAGTTCTTC
TRBD1	TRBV18	TRBJ1-3	NA	CASSRDRETGNTIYF	TGTGCCAGCTCACGGGACAGGGAAACAGGAAACACCATATATTTT
TRBD2	TRBV28	TRBJ2-2	NA	CASSLWTLLGVGGRGTGELFF	TGTGCCAGCAGTTTATGGACCCTATTGGGGGTAGGCGGGAGGGGCACCGGGGAGCTGTTTTTT
NA	TRBV6-5	TRBJ2-7	once	CASSQPGPGVGQYF	TGTGCCAGCAGTCAGCCGGGTCCCGGGGTAGGGCAGTACTTC
TRBD2	TRBV15	TRBJ2-7	NA	CATSRDRGGPDEQYF	TGTGCCACCAGCAGAGATCGGGGAGGGCCCGACGAGCAGTACTTC
NA	TRBV27	TRBJ1-2	NA	CASRRQGLPATYGYTF	TGTGCCAGCAGGCGGCAGGGCCTACCTGCAACCTATGGCTACACCTTC
TRBD1	TRBV3-1/TRBV3-2	TRBJ1-2	NA	CASSQVSGQGYGYTF	TGTGCCAGCAGCCAAGTCTCGGGACAGGGCTATGGCTACACCTTC
TRBD2	TRBV27	TRBJ2-7	NA	CASSPSATSGSYEQYF	TGTGCCAGCAGTCCTAGCGCGACTAGCGGTTCCTACGAGCAGTACTTC